The clone carrying this T cell receptor beta chain appeared once. These data originate in a study of blood T cell repertoires in COVID-19. About the research overall: The analysed material was cDNA or gDNA that came from T cells, B-cell-depleted T cells, or PBMCs.

In the authors' methods: Amplifying reference gene primers gave estimates of nucleated cell counts. The assay was immunoSEQ multiplex PCR, and TCRdb's table has in-frame clones only and misses some. V and J calls plus clone size are reproduced from that table; the DNA served to infer D and trimming. The sample contains 250,000 to 400,000 clones, 85% of which appear only once. Trimming took 11 bases from V and 0 from J, leaving 19 bases between them. The CDR3 length is 15 residues. Germline CDR1 SNHLY, CDR2 FYNNEI. The receptor comes from a woman aged 25 to 39 who had been exposed to COVID-19. The V gene is TRBV2, the J gene TRBJ1-1; a possible D gene is TRBD1 (6 bases). Sequenced: PBMCs or T cells enriched from blood (not recorded which). CDR3 nucleotide sequence: TGTGCCCGCCGGGGGCGGGGGGCCATGAACACTGAAGCTTTCTTT. It encodes CARRGRGAMNTEAFF.